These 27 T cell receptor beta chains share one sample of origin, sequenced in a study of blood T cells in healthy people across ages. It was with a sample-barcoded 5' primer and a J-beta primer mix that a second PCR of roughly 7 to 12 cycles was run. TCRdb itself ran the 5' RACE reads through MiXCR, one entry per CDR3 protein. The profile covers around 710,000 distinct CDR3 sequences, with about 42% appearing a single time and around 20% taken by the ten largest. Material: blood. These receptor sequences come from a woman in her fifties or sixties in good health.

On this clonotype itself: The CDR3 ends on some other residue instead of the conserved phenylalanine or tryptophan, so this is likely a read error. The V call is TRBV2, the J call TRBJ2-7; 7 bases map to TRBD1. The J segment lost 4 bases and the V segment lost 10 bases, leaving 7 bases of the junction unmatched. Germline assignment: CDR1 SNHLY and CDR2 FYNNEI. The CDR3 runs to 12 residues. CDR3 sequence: CAKATGKYEQYS. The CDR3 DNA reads TGTGCCAAAGCGACAGGGAAGTACGAGCAGTACTCC.

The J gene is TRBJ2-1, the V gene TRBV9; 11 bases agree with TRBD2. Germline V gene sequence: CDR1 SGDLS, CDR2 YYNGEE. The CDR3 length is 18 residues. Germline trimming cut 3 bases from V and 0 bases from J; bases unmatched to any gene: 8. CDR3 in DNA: TGTGCCAGCAGCGGCACGGGACTAGCGGCGAGCTCCTACAATGAGCAGTTCTTC. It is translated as CASSGTGLAASSYNEQFF.

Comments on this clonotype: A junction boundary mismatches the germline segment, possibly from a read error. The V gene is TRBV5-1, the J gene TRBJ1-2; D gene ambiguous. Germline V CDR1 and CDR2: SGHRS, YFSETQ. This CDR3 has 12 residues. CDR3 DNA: TGCGCCAGCAGCTTGGGAAACTATGGCCACACCTTC. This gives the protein CASSLGNYGHTF.

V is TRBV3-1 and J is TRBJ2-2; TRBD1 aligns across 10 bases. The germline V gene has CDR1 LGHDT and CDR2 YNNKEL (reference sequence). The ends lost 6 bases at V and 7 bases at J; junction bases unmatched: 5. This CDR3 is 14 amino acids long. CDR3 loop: CASRRQGANGELFF. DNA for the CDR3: TGTGCCAGCAGGCGACAGGGGGCCAACGGGGAGCTGTTTTTT.

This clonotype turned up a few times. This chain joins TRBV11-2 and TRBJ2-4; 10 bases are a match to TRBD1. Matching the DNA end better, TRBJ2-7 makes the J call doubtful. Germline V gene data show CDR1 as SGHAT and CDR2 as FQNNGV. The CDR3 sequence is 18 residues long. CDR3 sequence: CASSFSLPGTGVPYEQYF. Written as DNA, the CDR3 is TGTGCCAGCAGCTTCAGTCTCCCCGGGACAGGGGTACCCTACGAGCAGTACTTC.

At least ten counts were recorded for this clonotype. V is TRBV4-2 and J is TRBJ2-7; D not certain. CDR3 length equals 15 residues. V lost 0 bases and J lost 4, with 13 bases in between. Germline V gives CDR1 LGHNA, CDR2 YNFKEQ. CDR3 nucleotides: TGTGCCAGCAGCCAAGATCAAAAGGTCATATACGAGCAGTACTTC. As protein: CASSQDQKVIYEQYF.

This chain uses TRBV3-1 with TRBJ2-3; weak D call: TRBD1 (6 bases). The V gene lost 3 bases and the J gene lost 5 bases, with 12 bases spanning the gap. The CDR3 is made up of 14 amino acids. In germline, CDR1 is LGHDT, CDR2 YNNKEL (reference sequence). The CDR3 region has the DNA TGTGCCAGCAGCCAGAAACAGGGTCGAGATACGCAGTATTTT. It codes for CASSQKQGRDTQYF.

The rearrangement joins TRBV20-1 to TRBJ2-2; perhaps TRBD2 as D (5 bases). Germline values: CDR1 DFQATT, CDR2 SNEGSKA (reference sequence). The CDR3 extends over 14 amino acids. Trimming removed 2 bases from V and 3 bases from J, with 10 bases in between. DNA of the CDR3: TGCAGTGCTAGATCGGGATCAGACACCGGGGAGCTGTTTTTT. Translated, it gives CSARSGSDTGELFF.

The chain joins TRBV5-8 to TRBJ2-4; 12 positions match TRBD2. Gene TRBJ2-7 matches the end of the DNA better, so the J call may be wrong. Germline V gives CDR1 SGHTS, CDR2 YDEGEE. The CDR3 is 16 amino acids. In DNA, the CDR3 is TGTGCCAGCAGCGAGGAAGGACTAGCGGGAATAGGCGAGCAGTACTTC. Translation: CASSEEGLAGIGEQYF.

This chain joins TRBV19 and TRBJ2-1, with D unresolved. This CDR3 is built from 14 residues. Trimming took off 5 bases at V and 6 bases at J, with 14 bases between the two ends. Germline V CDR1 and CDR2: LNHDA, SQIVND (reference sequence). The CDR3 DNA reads TGTGCCAGTAGTGGGTGGGGTGTGTCCAATGAGCAGTTCTTC. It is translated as CASSGWGVSNEQFF. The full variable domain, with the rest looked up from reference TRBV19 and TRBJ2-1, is DGGITQSPKYLFRKEGQNVTLSCEQNLNHDAMYWYRQDPGQGLRLIYYSQIVNDFQKGDIAEGYSVSREKKESFPLTVTSAQKNPTAFYLCASSGWGVSNEQFFGPGTRLTVL.

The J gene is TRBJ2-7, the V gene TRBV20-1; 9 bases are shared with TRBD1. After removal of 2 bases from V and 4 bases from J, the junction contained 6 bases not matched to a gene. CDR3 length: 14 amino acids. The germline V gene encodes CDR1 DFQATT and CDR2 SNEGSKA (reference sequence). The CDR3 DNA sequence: TGCAGTGCTAGAAGGACAGGGGTGAGGTACGAGCAGTACTTC. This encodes CSARRTGVRYEQYF.

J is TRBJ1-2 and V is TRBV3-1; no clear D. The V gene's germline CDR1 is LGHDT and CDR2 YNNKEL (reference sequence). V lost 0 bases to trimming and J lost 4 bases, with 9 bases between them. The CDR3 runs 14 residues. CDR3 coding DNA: TGTGCCAGCAGCCAAGAAGTCGTGGGCTATGGCTACACCTTC. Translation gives CASSQEVVGYGYTF.

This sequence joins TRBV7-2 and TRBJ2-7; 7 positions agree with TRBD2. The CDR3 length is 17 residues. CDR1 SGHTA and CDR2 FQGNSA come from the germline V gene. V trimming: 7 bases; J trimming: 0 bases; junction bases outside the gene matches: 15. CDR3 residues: CASTPWAGATSSYEQYF. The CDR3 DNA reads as TGTGCCAGCACCCCATGGGCGGGAGCAACGAGCTCCTACGAGCAGTACTTC. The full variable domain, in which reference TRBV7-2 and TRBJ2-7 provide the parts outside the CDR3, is GAGVSQSPSNKVTEKGKDVELRCDPISGHTALYWYRQSLGQGLEFLIYFQGNSAPDKSGLPSDRFSAERTGGSVSTLTIQRTQQEDSAVYLCASTPWAGATSSYEQYFGPGTRLTVT.

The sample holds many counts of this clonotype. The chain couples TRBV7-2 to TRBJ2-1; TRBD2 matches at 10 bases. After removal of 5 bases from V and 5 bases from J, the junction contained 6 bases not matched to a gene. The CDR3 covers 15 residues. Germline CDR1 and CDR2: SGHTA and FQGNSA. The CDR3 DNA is TGTGCCAGCAGCGCGGGACTAGCGATAAACAATGAGCAGTTCTTC. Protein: CASSAGLAINNEQFF.

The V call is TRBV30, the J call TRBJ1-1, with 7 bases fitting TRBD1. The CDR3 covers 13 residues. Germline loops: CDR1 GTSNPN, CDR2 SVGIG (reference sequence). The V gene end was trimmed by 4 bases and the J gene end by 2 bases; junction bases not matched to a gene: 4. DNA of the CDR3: TGTGCCTGGACCCGAGGGGGCAACACTGAAGCTTTCTTT. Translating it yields CAWTRGGNTEAFF.

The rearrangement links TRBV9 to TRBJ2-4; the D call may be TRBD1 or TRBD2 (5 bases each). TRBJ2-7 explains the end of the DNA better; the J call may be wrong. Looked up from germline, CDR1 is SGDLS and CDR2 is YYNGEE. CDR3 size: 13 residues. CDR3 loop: CASSGGGGSEQYF. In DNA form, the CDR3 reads TGTGCCAGCAGCGGAGGTGGGGGAAGCGAGCAGTACTTC.

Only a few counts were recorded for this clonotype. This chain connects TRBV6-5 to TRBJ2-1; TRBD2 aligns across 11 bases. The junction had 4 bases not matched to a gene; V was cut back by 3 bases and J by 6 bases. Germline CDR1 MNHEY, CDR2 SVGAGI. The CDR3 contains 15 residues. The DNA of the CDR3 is TGTGCCAGCAGTTATAGCGGGGGGGCCCCCAATGAGCAGTTCTTC. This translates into CASSYSGGAPNEQFF.

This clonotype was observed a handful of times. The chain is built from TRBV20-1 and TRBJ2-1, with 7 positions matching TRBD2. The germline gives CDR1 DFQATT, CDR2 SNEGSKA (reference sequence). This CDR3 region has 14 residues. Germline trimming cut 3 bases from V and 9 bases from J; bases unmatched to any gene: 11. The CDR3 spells CSARGLAEEREQFF. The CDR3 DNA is TGCAGTGCTAGGGGGCTAGCGGAGGAGCGTGAGCAGTTCTTC.

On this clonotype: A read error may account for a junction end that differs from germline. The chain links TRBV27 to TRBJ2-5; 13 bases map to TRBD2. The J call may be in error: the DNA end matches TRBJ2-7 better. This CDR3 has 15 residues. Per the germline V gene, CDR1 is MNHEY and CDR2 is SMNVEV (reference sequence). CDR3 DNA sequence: TGTGCCGGCAGTTTAAGCGGACTAGCGGGAGCCGAGCAGTACTTC. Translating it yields CAGSLSGLAGAEQYF.

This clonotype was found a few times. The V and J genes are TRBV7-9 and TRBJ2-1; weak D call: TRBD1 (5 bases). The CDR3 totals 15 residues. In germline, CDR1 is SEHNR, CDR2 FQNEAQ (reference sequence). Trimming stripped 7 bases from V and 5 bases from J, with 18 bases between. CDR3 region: CASKNRTRKNNEQFF. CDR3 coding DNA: TGTGCCAGCAAAAACCGGACACGGAAAAACAATGAGCAGTTCTTC.

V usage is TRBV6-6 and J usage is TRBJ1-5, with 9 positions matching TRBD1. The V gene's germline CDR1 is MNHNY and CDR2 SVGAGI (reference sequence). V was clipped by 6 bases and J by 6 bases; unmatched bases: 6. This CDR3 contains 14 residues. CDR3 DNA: TGTGCCAGCAGCCGAGACAGGGGGGGTCAGCCCCAGCATTTT. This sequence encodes CASSRDRGGQPQHF.

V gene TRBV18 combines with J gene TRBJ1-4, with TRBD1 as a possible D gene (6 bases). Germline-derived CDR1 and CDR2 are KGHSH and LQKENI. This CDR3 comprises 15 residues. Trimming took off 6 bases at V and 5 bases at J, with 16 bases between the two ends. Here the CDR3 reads CASSPPSTGNEKLFF. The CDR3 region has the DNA TGTGCCAGCTCGCCCCCGAGTACAGGGAATGAAAAACTGTTTTTT.

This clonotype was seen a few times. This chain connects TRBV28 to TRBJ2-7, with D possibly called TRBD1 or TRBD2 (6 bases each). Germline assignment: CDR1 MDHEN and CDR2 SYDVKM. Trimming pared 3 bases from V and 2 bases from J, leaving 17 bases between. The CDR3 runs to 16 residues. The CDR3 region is CASSFRSGEVAYEQYF. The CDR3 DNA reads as TGTGCCAGCAGTTTTCGTTCAGGGGAGGTCGCCTACGAGCAGTACTTC.

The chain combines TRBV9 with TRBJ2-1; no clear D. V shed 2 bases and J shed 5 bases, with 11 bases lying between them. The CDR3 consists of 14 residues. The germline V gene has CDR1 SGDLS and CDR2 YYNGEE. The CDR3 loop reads CASSVAGSHNEQFF. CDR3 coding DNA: TGTGCCAGCAGCGTCGCCGGTTCCCACAATGAGCAGTTCTTC.

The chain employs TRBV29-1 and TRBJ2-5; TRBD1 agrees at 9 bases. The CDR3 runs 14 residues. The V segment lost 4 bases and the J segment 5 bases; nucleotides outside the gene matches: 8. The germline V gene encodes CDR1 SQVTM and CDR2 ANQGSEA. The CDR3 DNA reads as TGCAGCGTTGTCACCGGGACAGGGACGGAGACCCAGTACTTC. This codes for CSVVTGTGTETQYF.

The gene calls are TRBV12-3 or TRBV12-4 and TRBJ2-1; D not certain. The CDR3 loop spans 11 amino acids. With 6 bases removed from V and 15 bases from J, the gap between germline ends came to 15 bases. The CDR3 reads CASSLPVGLFF. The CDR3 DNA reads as TGTGCCAGCAGCCTGCCGGTTGGGCTGTTCTTC.

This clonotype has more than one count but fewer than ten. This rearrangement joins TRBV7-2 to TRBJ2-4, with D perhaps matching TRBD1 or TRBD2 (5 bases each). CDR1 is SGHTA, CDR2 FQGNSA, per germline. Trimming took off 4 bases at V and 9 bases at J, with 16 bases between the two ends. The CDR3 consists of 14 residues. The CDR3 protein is CASSSHKGSGIQYF. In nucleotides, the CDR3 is TGTGCCAGCAGCTCCCATAAGGGGAGTGGCATTCAGTACTTC.